This TCR beta chain was sequenced for a study of T cells expressing NK-cell markers. Findings and caveats of the study: The same clonotypes also predominated in the CD3+CD56-NKG2C+ fraction of several donors.

TCRdb derives one entry per CDR3 protein from the 5' RACE reads, leaving out DNA. With about 150,000 distinct CDR3 sequences in the sample, the ten largest clones hold approximately 35%. This CDR3 contains 12 residues. Germline V gives CDR1 MGHDK, CDR2 SYGVNS. A note on this clonotype: Its specificity is not known.

The sequence was collected from a woman aged 45-65 years in good health. Sequencing was carried out using blood T cells: a sorted CD56 or NKG2C T cell subset, CD4+ or CD8+ T cells, or bulk PBMC T cells (not recorded which). The gene calls are TRBV25-1 and TRBJ1-2; the D call from TCRdb, TRBD1, cannot be confirmed without DNA. The chain's CDR3 is CATLTGGGGYTF.